This T cell receptor beta chain was sequenced during a study of T-cell memory formation after mild COVID-19 (dated by TCRdb to the early 2020s). As for the study more broadly: Most TCR sequence clusters were specific to one of the two donors. T-cell clones expanding and contracting after mild COVID-19 in a couple of donors were tracked by longitudinal TCRalpha and TCRbeta repertoire sequencing. Two young, previously healthy adult volunteers, one female and one male, were included in the cohort. General study outcomes and caveats: The study covered only a couple of mild cases, and larger cohorts including severe cases with pre-infection samples were considered necessary. Some responding clones were detected in pre-infection memory, suggesting pre-existing cross-reactive memory T cells joined the SARS-CoV-2 response. Balanced CD4/CD8 phenotypes were observed for clones contracting from day 15 to 85, whereas a bias towards CD4+ was observed for a second wave of clones expanding from day 15 to 37. Whether the second-wave clones peaking on day 37 were SARS-CoV-2 specific was not confirmed. Contracting CD4+ clones were found mainly in CM and EM memory subsets, while CD8+ clones were enriched in EMRA.

Germline trimming: 5 bases from V, 8 bases from J; junction bases outside gene matches: 15. The CDR3 holds 15 amino acids from the cysteine to the phenylalanine. The read is trimmed to its CDR3 DNA, 45 bases read in frame from base 1. The germline V gene (reference sequence) gives CDR1 as DFQATT and CDR2 as SNEGSKA. Ficoll-Paque density gradient centrifugation was the method used to isolate PBMCs. This clonotype was detected many times. Its recognized antigen is unknown. Base qualities were left out, and no much larger clone turns up one base away. The listed sequencing device is Illumina NovaSeq 6000. TCRalpha and TCRbeta cDNA libraries were constructed by 5'RACE with constant-segment primers, with sample barcodes and unique molecular identifiers being introduced. RNA was extracted from every sample with Trizol reagent. Libraries were amplified in two PCR steps, with a second sample barcode and Illumina TruSeq adapters added in the second step. Libraries were sequenced on an Illumina NovaSeq with 2 x 150 bp paired-end reads. The source study handled its data this way. The reads were demultiplexed and collapsed into UMI-guided consensus sequences using migec v1.2.7. With mixcr v2.1.11, UMI consensuses were aligned to TRA and TRB V and J templates and assembled into clonotypes. Expanded or contracted clonotypes were those called significant by both edgeR and NoisET, with noise models trained on biological replicates. For edgeR calls, the thresholds were a false discovery rate-adjusted p below 0.01 and a log2 fold-change of 1. As an exploratory analysis of dynamics, max-normalized trajectories of the 1000 most abundant clonotypes were examined by PCA with hierarchical clustering. Separately sequenced CD4+ and CD8+ repertoires were used to assign a CD4 or CD8 phenotype to each responding clone. The public reads were run again by TCRdb, first through fastp at Q25 and then through MiXCR, and only productive beta chains were kept. CDR3 protein duplicates are merged, each entry listing the most common genes and DNA. The V and J calls and clone size are TCRdb's, not the authors'. The sample table shows about 620,000 distinct CDR3 sequences, and more than 15% are seen once. The ten biggest clones cover around 12% of the sample.

The origin of this receptor is an adult woman who had mild COVID-19 (a few samples of this study predate the infection). The sample titles of this study are shuffled in the database, so cell type and time point are left out; the donor was told from shared clones. The chain uses TRBV20-1 and TRBJ1-2; TRBD1 lines up with 9 middle nucleotides. Sequences were obtained from PBMCs or a T cell subset sorted from them (not recorded which). The sequenced DNA: TGCAGTGCTTCGAAACAGGGGGCCAACTCAGGGGGCTACACCTTC. It is translated as CSASKQGANSGGYTF.